These 12 T cell receptor beta chains originate from one sample sequenced in a study of blood T cell repertoires in COVID-19. Data came from immunoSEQ multiplex PCR; TCRdb stores just in-frame clones and leaves some out. Of around 130,000 clones in the sample, 84% were seen once. Sequencing input: PBMCs or T cells enriched from blood (not recorded which). These receptor sequences come from a woman in her twenties or thirties who had recovered from COVID-19.

The chain recombines TRBV29-1 with TRBJ1-1, with a weak D call TRBD1 (5 bases). Trimming stripped 5 bases from V and 1 base from J, with 14 bases between. Germline assignment: CDR1 SQVTM and CDR2 ANQGSEA. This CDR3 spans 14 amino acids. This chain's CDR3 is CSVTGASENTEAFF. CDR3 nucleotide sequence: TGCAGCGTTACAGGAGCATCGGAGAACACTGAAGCTTTCTTT.

V and J are TRBV11-2 and TRBJ2-5, with a possible D match to TRBD2 (6 bases). CDR3 length: 17 residues. The germline gives CDR1 SGHAT, CDR2 FQNNGV. Trimming took off 5 bases at V and 1 base at J, with 20 bases between the two ends. The CDR3 reads CASSPYPLAPTQETQYF. The DNA for the CDR3 is TGTGCCAGCAGCCCCTACCCGCTAGCGCCTACCCAAGAGACCCAGTACTTC.

The chain recombines TRBV3-1 (or the pseudogene TRBV3-2) with TRBJ1-3, with D possibly being TRBD1 (5 bases). Germline V CDR1 and CDR2: LGHDT, YNNKEL (reference sequence). This CDR3 comprises 13 residues. Trimming took off 4 bases at V and 3 bases at J, with 7 bases between the two ends. CDR3 coding DNA: TGTGCCAGCAGCCCCAGGGTTGGAAACACCATATATTTT. Translated: CASSPRVGNTIYF.

This clone was seen a handful of times. The gene calls are TRBV7-9 and TRBJ1-2, with D possibly being TRBD1 (6 bases). There are 16 residues in the CDR3. Trimming took 5 bases from V and 6 from J, leaving 22 bases between them. Germline-derived CDR1 and CDR2 are SEHNR and FQNEAQ (reference sequence). The CDR3 sequence is CASSDPRGSRDNGYTF. CDR3 coding DNA: TGTGCCAGCAGCGACCCTCGTGGTTCACGGGACAATGGCTACACCTTC.

The V call is TRBV30, the J call TRBJ2-7; 9 positions agree with TRBD1. The CDR3 has 14 residues. CDR1 GTSNPN and CDR2 SVGIG come from the germline V gene (reference sequence). The ends lost 2 bases at V and 5 bases at J; junction bases unmatched: 7. In DNA, the CDR3 is TGTGCCTGGAGTTCGACAGGGGGTGTTCACGAGCAGTACTTC. As protein: CAWSSTGGVHEQYF.

The rearrangement links TRBV15 to TRBJ1-4, with 7 nucleotides matching TRBD1. With V trimmed by 2 bases and J by 0 bases, 0 bases remained unmatched. Germline V CDR1 and CDR2: LNHNV, YYDKDF (reference sequence). The CDR3 loop spans 15 amino acids. The CDR3 DNA reads TGTGCCACCAGCAGACAGGGGGCAACTAATGAAAAACTGTTTTTT. It encodes CATSRQGATNEKLFF.

This rearrangement joins TRBV5-1 to TRBJ1-1, with TRBD1 identical over 7 bases. The germline V gene encodes CDR1 SGHRS and CDR2 YFSETQ. V lost 4 bases to trimming and J lost 0 bases; unmatched junction nucleotides: 9. This CDR3 comprises 16 residues. CDR3 region: CASSNRRTGMNTEAFF. The DNA of the CDR3 is TGCGCCAGCAGCAACCGACGGACAGGCATGAACACTGAAGCTTTCTTT.

The chain is built from TRBV30 and TRBJ2-1, with a weak D call TRBD1 (6 bases). Germline values: CDR1 GTSNPN, CDR2 SVGIG (reference sequence). The CDR3 sequence is 15 residues long. V was shortened by 0 bases and J by 5 bases, with 14 bases between the two germline ends. The DNA for the CDR3 is TGTGCCTGGAGTGTAGACACAGGGTTGGACAATGAGCAGTTCTTC. It specifies CAWSVDTGLDNEQFF.

This sequence joins TRBV4-3 and TRBJ2-2, with TRBD2 matching over 7 bases. Germline V lookup: CDR1 LGHNA, CDR2 YSLEER. V trimming: 1 base; J trimming: 10 bases; junction bases outside the gene matches: 9. This CDR3 is 15 amino acids long. CDR3: CASSQVADTSAELFF. DNA of the CDR3: TGCGCCAGCAGCCAAGTAGCGGATACTAGCGCGGAGCTGTTTTTT.

The chain combines TRBV27 with TRBJ2-5; maybe TRBD2 (7 bases). CDR3 length: 15 amino acids. Looked up from germline, CDR1 is MNHEY and CDR2 is SMNVEV (reference sequence). V was pared by 2 bases and J by 2 bases, with 12 bases between. CDR3 coding DNA: TGTGCCAGCAGTTTAAGGGGGACTAAACAAGAGACCCAGTACTTC. Translated: CASSLRGTKQETQYF.

The chain employs TRBV9 and TRBJ2-7, with TRBD2 matching over 7 bases. The CDR3 is 15 amino acids. The junction had 8 bases not matched to a gene; V was cut back by 3 bases and J by 2 bases. Germline values: CDR1 SGDLS, CDR2 YYNGEE. In DNA, the CDR3 is TGTGCCAGCAGCGCGGAAGCGGGGATTACCTACGAGCAGTACTTC. It encodes CASSAEAGITYEQYF. Complete variable domain (other parts from reference TRBV9 and TRBJ2-7): DSGVTQTPKHLITATGQRVTLRCSPRSGDLSVYWYQQSLDQGLQFLIQYYNGEERAKGNILERFSAQQFPDLHSELNLSSLELGDSALYFCASSAEAGITYEQYFGPGTRLTVT.

This clone has just one count. V usage is TRBV7-3 and J usage is TRBJ1-1, with 7 bases aligning to TRBD1. The germline gives CDR1 SGHTA, CDR2 FQGTGA. V lost 6 bases, J lost 2 bases, and 9 bases stayed unmatched. This CDR3 region has 15 residues. This CDR3 is CASRLTGASNTEAFF. CDR3 bases: TGTGCCAGCAGACTCACAGGGGCGAGTAACACTGAAGCTTTCTTT.